This TCR beta chain originates from a study of CD8 T cells in Susac syndrome. With 5 bases clipped from V and 0 bases from J, the junction kept 5 bases outside the gene matches. This CDR3 has 16 amino acids. CDR1 is SEHNR, CDR2 FQNEAQ, per germline (reference sequence). Random hexamers primed reverse transcription of about 0.5 to 1 ug RNA. A single record per CDR3 protein comes from TCRdb applying MiXCR to the immunoSEQ multiplex PCR reads. Seen here are 95,000 to 150,000 distinct CDR3 sequences, around 94% observed once, and the top ten hold 0.25% to 0.3%. The chain combines TRBV7-9 with TRBJ1-1; 11 nucleotides agree with TRBD1. This TCR came from a human donor with Susac syndrome. Sample: CD8+ T cells from PBMCs. CDR3 region: CASSPWTGGLNTEAFF. DNA for the CDR3: TGTGCCAGCAGCCCCTGGACAGGGGGCTTGAACACTGAAGCTTTCTTT.